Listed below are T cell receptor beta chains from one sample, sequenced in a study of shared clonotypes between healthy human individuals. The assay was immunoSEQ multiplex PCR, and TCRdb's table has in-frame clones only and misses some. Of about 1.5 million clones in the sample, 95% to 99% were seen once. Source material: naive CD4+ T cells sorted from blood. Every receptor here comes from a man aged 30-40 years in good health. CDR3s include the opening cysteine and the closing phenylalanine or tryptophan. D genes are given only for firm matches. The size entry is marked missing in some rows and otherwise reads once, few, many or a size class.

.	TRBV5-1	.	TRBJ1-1	TGCGCCAGCAGCTTGGCTCTCGTGTCCTCAGGTGAAGCTTTCTTT	CASSLALVSSGEAFF
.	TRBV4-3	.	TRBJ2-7	TGCGCCAGCAGCCATGCAGGGCCGGGCCGAAACCCCTACGAGCAGTACTTC	CASSHAGPGRNPYEQYF
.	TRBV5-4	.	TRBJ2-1	TGTGCCAGCAGCTTGGGAGGATCCGGGACTTTTAATGAGCAGTTCTTC	CASSLGGSGTFNEQFF
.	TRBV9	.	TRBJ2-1	TGTGCCAGCAGCGGGTCTAGCGTGGAGCAGTTCTTC	CASSGSSVEQFF
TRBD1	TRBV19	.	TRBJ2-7	TGTGCCAGTAGTTCGGGACAGGGGATAAACTATGCGGGGCAGTACTTC	CASSSGQGINYAGQYF
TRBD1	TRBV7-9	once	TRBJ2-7	TGTGCCAGCAGCTCAACCGGGACAGGGCTCTACGAGCAGTACTTC	CASSSTGTGLYEQYF
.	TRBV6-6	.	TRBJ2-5	TGTGCCAGCAGTTACTTCCCCCGGCAGCAGCAAGAGACCCAGTACTTC	CASSYFPRQQQETQYF
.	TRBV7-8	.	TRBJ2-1	TGTGCCAGCAGCTACAGGGGGACTACGACGGGCCATGAGCAGTTCTTC	CASSYRGTTTGHEQFF
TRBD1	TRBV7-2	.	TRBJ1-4	TGTGCCAGCAGCTTAGACAGGGGGGAGGAAAAACTGTTTTTT	CASSLDRGEEKLFF
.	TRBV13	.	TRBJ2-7	TGTGCCAGCAGCTTGGGGCCGGTGGGTTCCTACGAGCAGTACTTC	CASSLGPVGSYEQYF